This TCR beta chain was sequenced for a study of T cells expressing NK-cell markers. Study-level information: There were seven HCMV-seropositive donors and one seronegative donor among the eight sequenced.

UMIs were included in TCR beta cDNA generated by 5'RACE template switching. TCRdb reprocessed the 5' RACE reads; each CDR3 protein has one entry and no DNA is given. The sample table includes some 280,000 distinct CDR3 sequences. Germline V gives CDR1 SGHDT, CDR2 YYEEEE. The CDR3 runs to 14 residues. Study-level points and caveats: Dominant NKG2C+ clonotypes were found to form roughly 1.0-7.5% of CD8+ T cells in roughly 6 donors.

Note on this clonotype: What it recognizes is unknown.

The chain has TRBV5-6 and TRBJ2-3. The specimen sequenced was blood T cells: a sorted CD56 or NKG2C T cell subset, CD4+ or CD8+ T cells, or bulk PBMC T cells (not recorded which). The origin of this receptor is a man aged 18 to 30 in good health. CDR3 sequence: CASSWRTGTDTQYF.